Listed below are T cell receptor beta chains from one sample, sequenced in a study of T cells in localized non-small cell lung cancer. Repertoires were generated with immunoSEQ multiplex PCR, while TCRdb's copy carries only in-frame clones and drops some. Of about 72,000 clones in the sample, just under 85% are singletons; the top ten hold roughly 14%. Sample: peripheral blood, taken before any cancer treatment. All receptors derive from a female donor over 55 with stage I lung adenocarcinoma. Both conserved end residues are trimmed from each CDR3. The order of the fields is J gene, D gene, V gene, CDR3 protein. A D gene is named only where the DNA matches it firmly.

J gene: TRBJ2-1; D gene: TRBD2; V gene: TRBV5-1; CDR3 protein: ASSRGSGIRYNEQF
J gene: TRBJ2-3; D gene: NA; V gene: TRBV5-1; CDR3 protein: ASSLSTDTQY
J gene: TRBJ2-5; D gene: TRBD2; V gene: TRBV5-4; CDR3 protein: ASSSDPSGVQETQY
J gene: TRBJ2-4; D gene: TRBD2; V gene: TRBV4-2; CDR3 protein: ASSQDPGLAGSWY
J gene: TRBJ1-5; D gene: NA; V gene: TRBV19; CDR3 protein: ASSFGGQPQH
J gene: TRBJ1-6; D gene: TRBD1; V gene: TRBV6-5; CDR3 protein: ASNRQGPLH
J gene: TRBJ2-1; D gene: NA; V gene: TRBV6-1; CDR3 protein: ASSVTDAYNEQF
J gene: TRBJ2-7; D gene: TRBD2; V gene: TRBV5-1; CDR3 protein: ASSKAPRGLAGEEQY
J gene: TRBJ1-2; D gene: NA; V gene: TRBV19; CDR3 protein: ASSDEGGAYGYT
J gene: TRBJ1-1; D gene: NA; V gene: TRBV5-1; CDR3 protein: ASSLGARTNTEAF
J gene: TRBJ1-1; D gene: TRBD1; V gene: TRBV5-1; CDR3 protein: ASSLATGGYNTEAF
J gene: TRBJ2-7; D gene: TRBD2; V gene: TRBV7-2; CDR3 protein: ASRPLAGGLHEQY
J gene: TRBJ1-4; D gene: NA; V gene: TRBV2; CDR3 protein: ASLVGPKGEKLF
J gene: TRBJ2-5; D gene: NA; V gene: TRBV2; CDR3 protein: ASRRVQETQY
J gene: TRBJ2-7; D gene: NA; V gene: TRBV12-5; CDR3 protein: ASGWAGRRDEQY
J gene: TRBJ1-2; D gene: NA; V gene: TRBV27; CDR3 protein: ASSLRQTYGYT
J gene: TRBJ2-1; D gene: NA; V gene: TRBV29-1; CDR3 protein: SVRQGRGNEQF
J gene: TRBJ2-7; D gene: NA; V gene: TRBV5-1; CDR3 protein: ASSSRTDPYEQY
J gene: TRBJ2-5; D gene: TRBD2; V gene: TRBV25-1; CDR3 protein: ASSEGRGLGGETQY
J gene: TRBJ2-5; D gene: NA; V gene: TRBV6-5; CDR3 protein: ASSPRNPGTQY
J gene: TRBJ2-5; D gene: NA; V gene: TRBV12-5; CDR3 protein: ASGLELKTQY
J gene: TRBJ2-1; D gene: NA; V gene: TRBV13; CDR3 protein: ASSLEGSYNEQF
J gene: TRBJ1-2; D gene: NA; V gene: TRBV30; CDR3 protein: AWSPDSYGYT
J gene: TRBJ2-6; D gene: NA; V gene: TRBV6-5; CDR3 protein: ASSYSWSAGANVLT
J gene: TRBJ2-5; D gene: NA; V gene: TRBV2; CDR3 protein: ASRAGLMGGETQY
J gene: TRBJ2-7; D gene: TRBD1; V gene: TRBV25-1; CDR3 protein: ASAWTGGYEQY
J gene: TRBJ1-6; D gene: NA; V gene: TRBV2; CDR3 protein: ASSTGSRSPLH
J gene: TRBJ1-2; D gene: TRBD1; V gene: TRBV6-5; CDR3 protein: ASSRGPDYGYT
J gene: TRBJ1-1; D gene: NA; V gene: TRBV11-3; CDR3 protein: ASSLDGGGHTEAF
J gene: TRBJ2-7; D gene: TRBD2; V gene: TRBV19; CDR3 protein: ASSIPAGSEQY
J gene: TRBJ2-1; D gene: TRBD2; V gene: TRBV6-1; CDR3 protein: ASSEFGLAVSYNEQF
J gene: TRBJ2-1; D gene: TRBD2; V gene: TRBV6-5; CDR3 protein: ASSYSSGRAGNEQF
J gene: TRBJ1-2; D gene: TRBD1; V gene: TRBV18; CDR3 protein: ASSPPTQGMTNYGYT
J gene: TRBJ2-7; D gene: TRBD2; V gene: TRBV11-2; CDR3 protein: ASSYGLAGEGLYEQY
J gene: TRBJ2-5; D gene: TRBD2; V gene: TRBV7-3; CDR3 protein: ASSSVGGGQETQY
J gene: TRBJ2-3; D gene: TRBD2; V gene: TRBV11-1; CDR3 protein: ASSTSGTSGTQY
J gene: TRBJ2-3; D gene: TRBD2; V gene: TRBV5-1; CDR3 protein: ASSTGGTADTQY
J gene: TRBJ2-7; D gene: NA; V gene: TRBV7-2; CDR3 protein: ASTLRISTIYEQY
J gene: TRBJ2-2; D gene: NA; V gene: TRBV25-1; CDR3 protein: ASSEGSLNTGELF
J gene: TRBJ2-5; D gene: TRBD2; V gene: TRBV11-3; CDR3 protein: ASSQRSGRTKETQY
J gene: TRBJ2-1; D gene: TRBD2; V gene: TRBV10-1; CDR3 protein: ASSPGTSVQEQF
J gene: TRBJ2-4; D gene: NA; V gene: TRBV2; CDR3 protein: ASSLVRVLAKNIQY
J gene: TRBJ2-3; D gene: NA; V gene: TRBV11-3; CDR3 protein: ASSRGSLTDTQY
J gene: TRBJ1-1; D gene: NA; V gene: TRBV5-6; CDR3 protein: ASRSQVWAEAF
J gene: TRBJ1-5; D gene: TRBD1; V gene: TRBV28; CDR3 protein: ASVRQGIQPQH
J gene: TRBJ2-3; D gene: TRBD1; V gene: TRBV6-1; CDR3 protein: ASSPQGASTDTQY
J gene: TRBJ2-5; D gene: NA; V gene: TRBV7-9; CDR3 protein: ASSLSIGSQETQY
J gene: TRBJ1-1; D gene: TRBD1; V gene: TRBV10-2; CDR3 protein: ASSLTPYSTLRQGAWTEAF
J gene: TRBJ2-1; D gene: TRBD2; V gene: TRBV5-1; CDR3 protein: ASSLGLAGGPGGQF
J gene: TRBJ1-5; D gene: TRBD1; V gene: TRBV2; CDR3 protein: ASSSQGVGNQPQH
J gene: TRBJ2-7; D gene: TRBD2; V gene: TRBV7-2; CDR3 protein: ASSLVLVVAGLSYEQY
J gene: TRBJ1-1; D gene: NA; V gene: TRBV5-4; CDR3 protein: VGRGGLNTEAF
J gene: TRBJ2-7; D gene: TRBD2; V gene: TRBV5-4; CDR3 protein: ASSFNPLLAGDEQY
J gene: TRBJ2-1; D gene: TRBD2; V gene: TRBV6-6; CDR3 protein: ASTRTSVGGEQF
J gene: TRBJ2-1; D gene: NA; V gene: TRBV5-1; CDR3 protein: ASSLRQRLVGNEQF
J gene: TRBJ2-3; D gene: NA; V gene: TRBV29-1; CDR3 protein: SVTPRTTSTDTQY
J gene: TRBJ1-1; D gene: TRBD1; V gene: TRBV18; CDR3 protein: ASSAQQGAENTEAF
J gene: TRBJ1-6; D gene: TRBD1; V gene: TRBV9; CDR3 protein: ASSPRQGRSYNSPLH
J gene: TRBJ1-2; D gene: NA; V gene: TRBV18; CDR3 protein: ASSSSRADYGYT